Below, 8 T cell receptor beta chains from the same sample are listed, as sequenced in a study of cytotoxic CD8 clonotypes in ibrutinib-treated CLL (dated by TCRdb to the early 2020s). Library preparation used the immunoSEQ multiplex PCR assay. In its TCRdb copy, this immuneACCESS table keeps in-frame sequences only and misses some clones. Where compared with another copy, unresolved V genes explain less than half of these, and the others have no known cause. The sample table records 29,000 or so clones; about 78% of these occur just once. 51% of the sample goes to the ten largest clones. The sample was PBMCs, taken after 36 months of ibrutinib treatment. Receptors originate from a human donor with chronic lymphocytic leukemia.

The rearrangement joins TRBV7-9 to TRBJ2-2; D ambiguous. V gave up 5 bases and J gave up 7 bases, with 17 bases separating them. The CDR3 is 15 amino acids. Germline loops: CDR1 SEHNR, CDR2 FQNEAQ (reference sequence). CDR3 residues: CASSTIRQAVGELFF. The DNA of the CDR3 is TGTGCCAGCAGCACGATTCGCCAGGCAGTCGGGGAGCTGTTTTTT. Looking up the rest from reference TRBV7-9 and TRBJ2-2 gives the full variable domain: DTGVSQNPRHKITKRGQNVTFRCDPISEHNRLYWYRQTLGQGPEFLTYFQNEAQLEKSRLLSDRFSAERPKGSFSTLEIQRTEQGDSAMYLCASSTIRQAVGELFFGEGSRLTVL.

The J gene is TRBJ1-5, the V gene TRBV6-6; D unclear. There are 14 residues in the CDR3. Germline V gives CDR1 MNHNY, CDR2 SVGAGI (reference sequence). V lost 8 bases and J 6 bases, leaving 17 bases between the germline ends. Here the CDR3 reads CASADIPRTQPQHF. The CDR3 DNA follows: TGTGCCAGCGCTGACATTCCTAGGACTCAGCCCCAGCATTTT.

Only one count was recorded for this clone. J is TRBJ1-2 and V is TRBV7-2, with 9 bases that match TRBD1. The V segment lost 4 bases and the J segment 2 bases; nucleotides outside the gene matches: 14. There are 18 residues in the CDR3. The V gene's germline CDR1 is SGHTA and CDR2 FQGNSA. The CDR3 reads CASSSEVTGGFFNYGYTF. In nucleotides, the CDR3 is TGTGCCAGCAGCTCGGAGGTGACAGGGGGTTTCTTCAACTATGGCTACACCTTC.

Only a few counts were recorded for this clone. J is TRBJ1-3 and V is TRBV6-6; D is perhaps TRBD1 (5 bases). CDR1 and CDR2 (germline): MNHNY, SVGAGI (reference sequence). The CDR3 spans 15 residues. The V gene lost 4 bases and the J gene lost 0 bases, with 10 bases spanning the gap. CDR3 region: CASSWGRLSGNTIYF. The CDR3 DNA is TGTGCCAGCAGTTGGGGCAGACTCTCTGGAAACACCATATATTTT.

This clone appeared a few times. The genes are TRBV10-3 and TRBJ1-4; maybe TRBD1 (5 bases). V gave up 2 bases and J gave up 3 bases, with 13 bases separating them. The CDR3 loop spans 16 amino acids. Germline CDR1 and CDR2: ENHRY and SYGVKD. The CDR3 DNA sequence: TGTGCCATCAGTGAGGGCCCACAGGTGGCTAATGAAAAACTGTTTTTT. Residues: CAISEGPQVANEKLFF.

This clone was detected a few times. This chain joins TRBV6-6 and TRBJ1-2, with D tentatively TRBD1 (5 bases). The CDR3 has 14 amino acids. CDR1 MNHNY and CDR2 SVGAGI come from the germline V gene (reference sequence). V lost 7 bases and J lost 2, with 14 bases in between. DNA of the CDR3: TGTGCCAGCACTTGGTCGACAGCGAACTATGGCTACACCTTC. Translation: CASTWSTANYGYTF.

The chain is built from TRBV10-3 and TRBJ2-7; 8 positions match TRBD1. This CDR3 contains 14 residues. CDR1 ENHRY and CDR2 SYGVKD come from the germline V gene. Trimming at V came to 11 bases and at J to 5 bases, leaving 14 bases not matched to a gene. The CDR3 coding sequence is TGTGCCTTAGCGGACAGGGCGGGCGGCAACGAGCAGTACTTC. Translated: CALADRAGGNEQYF.

The V gene is TRBV5-1, the J gene TRBJ1-2, with 7 bases matching TRBD1. The trim removed 3 bases at V and 3 bases at J, leaving 5 bases unmatched. Germline-derived CDR1 and CDR2 are SGHRS and YFSETQ. The CDR3 has 14 amino acids. The CDR3 protein is CASSSRQGDYGYTF. The CDR3 DNA follows: TGCGCCAGCAGCTCGCGACAGGGAGACTATGGCTACACCTTC.